This T cell receptor beta chain emerged from a study of T cell clones after liver transplantation. Study details: Without induction therapy, subjects received standard immunosuppression until 12-24 months post-transplant. Tolerant meant at least one year fully off immunosuppression without liver enzymes above twice normal.

Some clones are missing from TCRdb's copy, which holds only in-frame ones; the method was immunoSEQ multiplex PCR. Counted here are tens of thousands of clones, roughly nine tenths occurring once; the ten biggest clones make up 2% to 3%. In the case of this clone: As yet, its antigen is unknown.

Study-wide findings and caveats: Conclusions were preliminary, with small, heterogeneous patient groups. Circulating graft-donor-reactive CD4 TCRbeta sequences fell significantly post-transplant in 5 of 8 subjects.

Germline loops: CDR1 LNHNV, CDR2 YYDKDF (reference sequence). The J segment lost 3 bases and the V segment lost 0 bases, leaving 8 bases of the junction unmatched. CDR3 length: 16 residues. The rearrangement links TRBV15 to TRBJ2-7, with TRBD1 identical over 7 bases. The starting material was CD4+ T cells from blood, obtained before liver transplant. The TCR comes from a human donor who received a liver transplant. CDR3 sequence: CATSRDRSGTVYEQYF. The CDR3 coding sequence is TGTGCCACCAGCAGAGATCGTTCCGGGACAGTCTACGAGCAGTACTTC.